This entry lists 23 T cell receptor beta chains sequenced from one sample in a study of blood T cell repertoires in COVID-19. Here immunoSEQ multiplex PCR was the method, and the copy in TCRdb shows in-frame clones only, minus some. The sample lists about 170,000 clones, about 86% occurring once. The sample taken for sequencing was peripheral blood. All receptors derive from a young man with active or convalescent COVID-19.

The chain employs TRBV6-5 and TRBJ2-1; maybe TRBD2 (7 bases). Germline V gene data show CDR1 as MNHEY and CDR2 as SVGAGI. V gave up 4 bases and J gave up 4 bases, with 11 bases separating them. The CDR3 runs to 14 residues. CDR3 sequence reads: CASSSQGGYNEQFF. The DNA for the CDR3 is TGTGCCAGCAGTTCACAGGGAGGGTACAATGAGCAGTTCTTC.

This sequence joins TRBV4-2 and TRBJ2-1; TRBD2 matches at 13 bases. The CDR3 totals 14 residues. Unmatched junction bases numbered 2, after V lost 5 bases and J lost 7 bases. Germline V CDR1 and CDR2: LGHNA, YNFKEQ. The CDR3 protein is CASSGLAGVNEQFF. In nucleotides, the CDR3 is TGTGCCAGCAGCGGACTAGCGGGAGTAAATGAGCAGTTCTTC.

This clone was picked up one time. The chain combines TRBV19 with TRBJ2-7; 10 bases are shared with TRBD2. Per the germline V gene, CDR1 is LNHDA and CDR2 is SQIVND (reference sequence). Trimming took 6 bases from V and 3 from J; bases not matched to a gene: 8. The CDR3 runs 15 residues. As DNA, the CDR3 is TGTGCCAGTAGCTCAACCCTAGCGGGGGTCTACGAGCAGTACTTC. It specifies CASSSTLAGVYEQYF.

The chain employs TRBV4-1 and TRBJ2-1; possible D gene TRBD1, 6 bases. CDR3 length: 18 residues. V shed 0 bases and J shed 3 bases, with 18 bases lying between them. Germline values: CDR1 MGHRA, CDR2 YSYEKL. In DNA form, the CDR3 reads TGCGCCAGCAGCCAAGATGGGGGCCGGACTCGGCACTACAATGAGCAGTTCTTC. Protein sequence: CASSQDGGRTRHYNEQFF.

J is TRBJ2-2 and V is TRBV19, with D perhaps TRBD2 (6 bases). Germline V lookup: CDR1 LNHDA, CDR2 SQIVND (reference sequence). This CDR3 region has 13 residues. The V end was cut by 7 bases, the J end by 3 bases, with 9 bases between. CDR3 in DNA: TGTGCCAGTACCCAGCGGGACACCGGGGAGCTGTTTTTT. Translating gives CASTQRDTGELFF.

V and J are TRBV7-8 and TRBJ2-7, with 7 bases lining up with TRBD1. CDR3 size: 16 residues. Germline lookup yields CDR1 SGHVS and CDR2 FQNEAQ. Losses at the gene ends were 5 bases for V and 5 bases for J; bases not matched to a gene: 15. CDR3 nucleotides: TGTGCCAGCAGCCGGACGGACAGGTTTTTTACTCACGAGCAGTACTTC. This gives the protein CASSRTDRFFTHEQYF.

The chain joins TRBV7-9 to TRBJ2-3; 7 bases are a match to TRBD2. The J segment lost 4 bases and the V segment lost 4 bases, leaving 8 bases of the junction unmatched. Germline CDR1 reads SEHNR; CDR2 reads FQNEAQ (reference sequence). The CDR3 has 15 amino acids. CDR3 in DNA: TGTGCCAGCAGCTACCTGGCGGCGGGGGCAGATACGCAGTATTTT. This translates into CASSYLAAGADTQYF.

The chain employs TRBV18 and TRBJ2-7; a weak D match, TRBD1 (6 bases). The V end lost 6 bases, the J end lost 3 bases, and 15 bases lay between the germline ends. The CDR3 spans 14 residues. Germline-derived CDR1 and CDR2 are KGHSH and LQKENI. The CDR3 is CASSPGQIYYEQYF. The CDR3 DNA is TGTGCCAGCTCGCCTGGACAGATCTACTACGAGCAGTACTTC.

The count of this clone is one. The rearrangement links TRBV7-9 to TRBJ2-3; TRBD2 is a possible D gene (7 bases). CDR3 size: 13 residues. The V gene lost 8 bases and the J gene lost 4 bases, with 13 bases spanning the gap. The germline V gene has CDR1 SEHNR and CDR2 FQNEAQ (reference sequence). CDR3 sequence: CASGEGGADTQYF. The CDR3 DNA is TGTGCCAGCGGGGAGGGGGGAGCAGATACGCAGTATTTT.

This chain joins TRBV23-1 and TRBJ2-3; D not resolved. TRBV23-1 counts as an open reading frame of uncertain function. Trimming removed 7 bases at V and 1 base at J, with 12 bases between. This CDR3 has 14 residues. The CDR3 here is CASKIWAGTDTQYF. The CDR3 nucleotides are TGCGCCAGCAAGATCTGGGCTGGCACAGATACGCAGTATTTT.

The chain couples TRBV21-1 to TRBJ2-1; TRBD2 is the table's D call and was not checked against the DNA. TRBV21-1 is reported as a pseudogene. The CDR3 contains 17 residues. The CDR3 sequence: CASSWVLGTSGEREQFF. The CDR3 nucleotides are TGTGCCAGCAGCTGGGTTCTAGGGACTAGCGGGGAGCGGGAGCAGTTCTTC.

The chain is built from TRBV6-6 and TRBJ1-6, with 9 bases aligning to TRBD1. Germline V lookup: CDR1 MNHNY, CDR2 SVGAGI (reference sequence). V shed 7 bases, J shed 2 bases, and the junction held 6 bases outside the gene matches. This CDR3 contains 16 residues. The CDR3 DNA sequence: TGTGCCAGCACCGAACAGGGGGCCGCCTATAATTCACCCCTCCACTTT. Translated, it gives CASTEQGAAYNSPLHF.

The chain has TRBV6-5 and TRBJ2-1; 8 nucleotides line up with TRBD2. Trimming took 4 bases from V and 0 from J; bases not matched to a gene: 5. The CDR3 spans 16 residues. The germline V gene has CDR1 MNHEY and CDR2 SVGAGI. The DNA for the CDR3 is TGTGCCAGCAGTTTGACGGGAGGGAGCTCCTACAATGAGCAGTTCTTC. As protein: CASSLTGGSSYNEQFF.

The chain is built from TRBV5-4 and TRBJ1-5, with TRBD1 as a possible D gene (6 bases). V was trimmed by 2 bases and J by 6 bases, leaving 9 bases between them. This CDR3 region has 13 residues. Germline loops: CDR1 SGHNT, CDR2 YYREEE (reference sequence). CDR3 bases: TGTGCCAGCAGCTTAATGGGGGCTCAGCCCCAGCATTTT. As protein: CASSLMGAQPQHF.

This sequence joins TRBV29-1 and TRBJ2-7; no reliable D call. The CDR3 runs 11 residues. Trimming shortened V by 3 bases and J by 2 bases, and 5 bases separated the two germline ends. The germline V gene encodes CDR1 SQVTM and CDR2 ANQGSEA. DNA of the CDR3: TGCAGCGTTGACACTACCTACGAGCAGTACTTC. As protein: CSVDTTYEQYF.

V usage is TRBV29-1 and J usage is TRBJ2-5, with 7 bases lining up with TRBD1. The CDR3 is 15 residues long. V lost 7 bases to trimming and J lost 7 bases; unmatched junction nucleotides: 18. Germline V gives CDR1 SQVTM, CDR2 ANQGSEA. The CDR3 DNA reads TGCAGCGGCGTCACAGGGGCTTCGCTTGGGGGGACCCAGTACTTC. As protein: CSGVTGASLGGTQYF.

The chain is built from TRBV6-5 and TRBJ1-1, with a possible D match to TRBD1 (5 bases). Trimming removed 2 bases from V and 10 bases from J, with 14 bases in between. Germline CDR1 MNHEY, CDR2 SVGAGI. The length of the CDR3 is 13 residues. Here the CDR3 reads CASSYRDFYPAFF. DNA of the CDR3: TGTGCCAGCAGTTACAGGGACTTCTACCCAGCTTTCTTT.

The genes are TRBV14 and TRBJ2-1, with D perhaps TRBD2 (5 bases). The CDR3 has 15 residues. Trimming took off 0 bases at V and 8 bases at J, with 14 bases between the two ends. Germline V gene sequence: CDR1 SGHDN, CDR2 FVKESK. CDR3 DNA sequence: TGTGCCAGCAGCCAAGATCCTTGGACTGTGGATGAGCAGTTCTTC. This translates into CASSQDPWTVDEQFF.

J is TRBJ2-5 and V is TRBV28, with 7 positions matching TRBD1. V trimming: 7 bases; J trimming: 3 bases; junction bases outside the gene matches: 8. CDR3 length: 14 amino acids. Germline-derived CDR1 and CDR2 are MDHEN and SYDVKM. The CDR3 loop reads CASNGDRSEETQYF. For the CDR3, the DNA is TGTGCCAGCAATGGGGACAGATCTGAAGAGACCCAGTACTTC.

This clone turned up a few times. The V and J genes are TRBV4-1 and TRBJ2-7; perhaps TRBD2 as D (6 bases). CDR1 is MGHRA and CDR2 is YSYEKL in the germline V gene. The CDR3 covers 13 residues. The V gene lost 3 bases and the J gene lost 0 bases, with 6 bases spanning the gap. CDR3 sequence: CASSHGSSYEQYF. In DNA, the CDR3 is TGCGCCAGCAGCCACGGGAGCTCCTACGAGCAGTACTTC.

This chain uses TRBV5-6 with TRBJ1-2, with D unresolved. V was cut by 4 bases and J by 3 bases, with 19 bases left in between. There are 16 residues in the CDR3. Germline CDR1 is SGHDT and CDR2 is YYEEEE. The CDR3 reads CASSGNQAPKDYGYTF. DNA for the CDR3: TGTGCCAGCAGCGGCAACCAGGCCCCCAAGGACTATGGCTACACCTTC.

V usage is TRBV27 and J usage is TRBJ1-2; the match to TRBD1 covers 10 bases. The length of the CDR3 is 16 residues. Germline-derived CDR1 and CDR2 are MNHEY and SMNVEV (reference sequence). The V gene end was trimmed by 3 bases and the J gene end by 5 bases; junction bases not matched to a gene: 9. The CDR3, as DNA: TGTGCCAGCAGTTTCCGACAGGGGGCGCCCATATATGGCTACACCTTC. Protein: CASSFRQGAPIYGYTF.

The chain recombines TRBV5-1 with TRBJ2-2; TRBD1 agrees at 7 bases. Germline assignment: CDR1 SGHRS and CDR2 YFSETQ. The CDR3 has 15 amino acids. The V and J ends lost 3 bases and 7 bases, in that order; junction bases with no gene match: 9. The CDR3 DNA is TGCGCCAGCAGCTCCTCCGGGACAGTAGTCGGGGAGCTGTTTTTT. Translating gives CASSSSGTVVGELFF.